The clone carrying this T cell receptor (beta chain) turned up a few times. The sample belongs to a study of sequential checkpoint blockade in melanoma. As for the study in general: Arm A got nivolumab then ipilimumab; arm B the reverse, 1:1.

Sequencing used immunoSEQ multiplex PCR; TCRdb keeps in-frame clones, though not all of them. The sample includes over a thousand clones, over 15% of them seen just once. Trimming stripped 3 bases from V and 2 bases from J, with 11 bases between. The germline CDR1 and CDR2 sequences are SGDLS and YYNGEE. This CDR3 has 14 amino acids. Treatment: randomized to nivolumab then ipilimumab (arm A) or the reverse (arm B). J is TRBJ1-2 and V is TRBV9; D is uncertain. This specimen was tumor tissue (inferred from file names), taken from a patient given nivolumab and ipilimumab in sequence. The origin of this receptor is a human donor with melanoma. The chain's CDR3 is CASSATSYNYGYTF. The CDR3 DNA is TGTGCCAGCAGCGCAACCAGCTACAACTATGGCTACACCTTC.